The table lists the clone carrying this T cell receptor beta chain with many counts. Its antigen is still unknown. The data stem from a study of metastatic and nonmetastatic thyroid tumors. Across the study: It was across blood and tumor or nodule tissue from malignant and benign thyroid patients that repertoires were compared.

Study-wide results and caveats: The reported finding was significantly higher TCR beta diversity in malignant thyroid tumors relative to benign nodules, in blood and tumor.

Prior to thyroid surgery, none of the patients had received any treatment. Using MiXCR, TCRdb reanalyzed the PCR reads. The profile shows roughly 25,000 clones, 20% to 25% of them singletons. The sequenced sample consisted of blood. The source is a male donor with papillary thyroid cancer or a benign thyroid nodule (not recorded which). Some clones in this sample may be carry-over from other donors' samples.

DNA of the CDR3: TGTGCCAGCGGCTTCCGGGACAGGGGGCCTCCGCAGTACTTC. Amino acids: CASGFRDRGPPQYF. This chain joins TRBV28 and TRBJ2-7, with 12 bases aligning to TRBD1. The CDR3 consists of 14 residues. Germline V gene sequence: CDR1 MDHEN, CDR2 SYDVKM. The trim removed 8 bases at V and 9 bases at J, leaving 11 bases unmatched.